Listed below are T cell receptor beta chains from one sample, sequenced in a study of blood T cell repertoires in COVID-19. Sequencing used immunoSEQ multiplex PCR; TCRdb keeps in-frame clones, though not all of them. The sample contains roughly 60,000 clones, approximately 80% of which appear only once. The specimen sequenced was peripheral blood. Receptor source: a woman aged 55-70 years with acute or convalescent COVID-19. Both conserved end residues are part of each CDR3. A D gene is named only where the DNA matches it firmly.

V gene	D gene	CDR3 protein
TRBV6-5	TRBD1	CASSYSGTGVYEQYF
TRBV6-5	.	CATLGVNQPQHF
TRBV21-1	.	CASSKTRTSYEQYF
TRBV6-6	TRBD2	CASSMRLAEDTQYF
TRBV5-1	TRBD2	CASSVLSGGEGAQYF
TRBV7-2	TRBD1	CASSLHGQGASAFF
TRBV19	TRBD1	CASSIEWTGYEQFF
TRBV6-5	TRBD2	CASRIAGAAYEQYF
TRBV7-9	TRBD1	CASSLGQGNTIYF
TRBV5-4	TRBD2	CASSGSGGPRYEQYF
TRBV3-1/TRBV3-2	.	CASSPVLYSNQPQHF
TRBV6-5	TRBD1	CASKRGQVGYGYTF
TRBV27	.	CASSPQGFYGYTF
TRBV9	TRBD1	CASSGTGGNQPQHF
TRBV5-1	.	CASSLDIRVQNTEAFF
TRBV29-1	.	CSAGPQGGQPQHF
TRBV6-5	.	CASSYRRGRNSPLHF
TRBV19	.	CASSIGGRRGQPQHF
TRBV19	.	CASSIEKGPYGYTF
TRBV19	TRBD1	CASRQGAQPQHF
TRBV4-1	TRBD2	CASSHGTSGGARRETQYF
TRBV2	.	CASSEARALGTDTQYF
TRBV11-1	.	CASSLMGLQETQYF
TRBV6-5	.	CASSLQGTSTDTQYF
TRBV11-2	TRBD1	CASSSQTGGEGTEAFF
TRBV11-2	.	CASSLAGVFEQYF
TRBV14	.	CASTLGQSRAWTF
TRBV9	.	CASSVVGSGGWNTEAFF
TRBV3-1/TRBV3-2	.	CASSQGTDTIYF
TRBV10-1	.	CASSESIGVNEQFF
TRBV7-9	TRBD1	CASSPGGLWGYTF
TRBV3-1/TRBV3-2	.	CASSQVRGGYGYTF
TRBV6-1	TRBD1	CASSENPPTGGEGQPQHF
TRBV6-6	.	CASSVRQLTEAFF
TRBV5-1	TRBD1	CASSPGTGSGGYGYTF
TRBV5-6	.	CASSFKYGYTF
TRBV2	.	CASGLGTYNSPLHF
TRBV18	TRBD1	CASSPTGQGAGNTIYF
TRBV4-2	TRBD1	CASSEGATGVGNTIYF
TRBV5-1	.	CASFRQGNTGELFF
TRBV2	.	CASSVRSQAFF
TRBV5-1	.	CASSETATNYGYTF
TRBV3-1/TRBV3-2	TRBD2	CASSPLGTSGTQETQYF
TRBV10-3	TRBD1	CAISAAGTGLSNSPLHF
TRBV5-1	TRBD2	CASSFTSGGYNEQFF
TRBV11-2	.	CASSFAENTEAFF
TRBV19	.	CASSMWSRDGAYEQYF
TRBV11-2	TRBD1	CASSLGPAQGADTQYF
TRBV5-4	.	CASSLAGSSYNEQFF
TRBV21-1	.	CASSKAGWCRVAGGGEQYF
TRBV4-2	.	CASSPRGATNEKLFF
TRBV9	TRBD1	CASSVEGANTEAFF
TRBV27	.	CASSLQGATSGYTF